This T cell receptor (beta chain) was identified during a study of OX40 agonist ivuxolimab in advanced cancers. V trimming: 5 bases; J trimming: 7 bases; junction bases outside the gene matches: 10. The CDR3 is 16 residues long. Looked up from germline, CDR1 is SGHTA and CDR2 is FQGTGA. This clone came up once. Clones were read by immunoSEQ multiplex PCR, and TCRdb kept only the in-frame ones, dropping some. The repertoire holds 35,000 to 40,000 clones, with roughly 80% as singletons. This chain joins TRBV7-3 and TRBJ2-2; TRBD2 agrees at 10 bases. The TCR was taken from an adult with an advanced solid tumor such as melanoma, head and neck, liver or kidney cancer. The material was CD4+ or CD8+ T cells sorted from blood, obtained in a trial of the OX40 agonist ivuxolimab. Written as DNA, the CDR3 is TGTGCCAGCAGCCGTACTAGCGGGAATGTGGGCGGGGAGCTGTTTTTT. Translation gives CASSRTSGNVGGELFF.